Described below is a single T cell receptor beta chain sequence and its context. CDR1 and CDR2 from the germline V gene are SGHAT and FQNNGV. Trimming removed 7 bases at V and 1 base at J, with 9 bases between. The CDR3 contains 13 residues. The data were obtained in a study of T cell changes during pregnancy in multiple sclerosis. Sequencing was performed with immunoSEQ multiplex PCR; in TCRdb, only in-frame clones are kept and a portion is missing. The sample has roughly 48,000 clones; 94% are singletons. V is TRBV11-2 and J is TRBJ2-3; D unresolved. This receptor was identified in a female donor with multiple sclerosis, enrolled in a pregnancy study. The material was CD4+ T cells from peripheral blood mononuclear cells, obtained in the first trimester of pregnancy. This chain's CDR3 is CASKTPGTDTQYF. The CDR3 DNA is TGTGCCAGCAAAACCCCGGGCACAGATACGCAGTATTTT.